A selection of T cell receptor beta chains follows, all from one sample in a study of CD8 T cells in ankylosing spondylitis. TCRdb re-called the 5' RACE reads through MiXCR, storing one row per CDR3 protein. The sample includes about 480,000 distinct CDR3 sequences, over 15% of them seen just once. The specimen sequenced was blood, either unsorted or a sorted T cell fraction (not recorded which). The receptors originated from a male donor with ankylosing spondylitis. Both conserved end residues are part of each CDR3. D genes are given only for firm matches. Rows may omit the clone size; those that give it use once, few, many or a size class.

clone size	D gene	V gene	J gene	CDR3 length	CDR3 protein	CDR3 DNA
many	TRBD1	TRBV3-1	TRBJ1-6	13	CASSLRQGGGLHF	TGTGCCAGCAGCTTACGACAGGGGGGAGGCCTCCACTTT
-	-	TRBV7-7	TRBJ2-7	13	CASSFGARAEQYF	TGTGCCAGCAGCTTTGGGGCTAGGGCCGAGCAGTACTTC
many	-	TRBV18	TRBJ1-5	13	CASSPRVNQPQHF	TGTGCCAGCTCACCAAGGGTAAATCAGCCCCAGCATTTT
-	TRBD2	TRBV12-3/TRBV12-4	TRBJ2-5	15	CASSWGVGRQETQYF	TGTGCCAGCAGTTGGGGGGTCGGGAGGCAAGAGACCCAGTACTTC
-	-	TRBV19	TRBJ1-1	13	CASSITVNTEAFF	TGTGCCAGTAGTATAACAGTGAACACTGAAGCTTTCTTT
-	-	TRBV9	TRBJ2-7	14	CASSATPLAYEQYF	TGTGCCAGCAGCGCAACTCCACTAGCTTACGAGCAGTACTTC
few	TRBD1	TRBV10-2	TRBJ2-2	16	CASSGGRQGYGGELFF	TGCGCCAGCAGTGGAGGTAGACAGGGGTACGGCGGGGAGCTGTTTTTT
many	-	TRBV12-3/TRBV12-4	TRBJ1-4	13	CASSPDSNEKLFF	TGTGCCAGCAGCCCCGACAGTAATGAAAAACTGTTTTTT
many	TRBD1	TRBV5-1	TRBJ2-3	16	CASSFLDRGGTDTQYF	TGCGCCAGCAGCTTCCTCGACAGGGGGGGCACAGATACGCAGTATTTT
few	TRBD1	TRBV5-1	TRBJ1-1	16	CASSSRQGGASTEAFF	TGCGCCAGCAGCTCTCGACAGGGGGGAGCTTCCACTGAAGCTTTCTTT